The 24 T cell receptor beta chains presented below share a single source sample, sequenced in a study of shared clonotypes between healthy human individuals. Produced via immunoSEQ multiplex PCR; TCRdb's table is partial and in-frame only. The sample contains 300,000 to 400,000 clones, roughly 70% of which appear only once. The sample was memory CD4+ T cells sorted from blood. Subset given: CD45RA-negative fraction. These receptors originate from a man aged 30 to 39 in good health.

The V call is TRBV10-2, the J call TRBJ2-3; no clear D gene. Looked up from germline, CDR1 is WSHSY and CDR2 is SAAADI. This CDR3 comprises 15 residues. Trimming shortened V by 2 bases and J by 0 bases, and 9 bases separated the two germline ends. CDR3 in amino acids: CASSESLPSTDTQYF. CDR3 DNA: TGCGCCAGCAGTGAGAGTCTTCCTAGCACAGATACGCAGTATTTT.

The chain recombines TRBV30 with TRBJ2-3; a weak D match, TRBD1 (6 bases). Deletions cut 0 bases from V and 2 bases from J, with 9 bases between. This CDR3 has 14 residues. Germline loops: CDR1 GTSNPN, CDR2 SVGIG (reference sequence). In DNA, the CDR3 is TGTGCCTGGAGTGTACACAGGGTCACAGATACGCAGTATTTT. Amino acid sequence: CAWSVHRVTDTQYF.

The rearrangement joins TRBV18 to TRBJ1-1; 9 bases are shared with TRBD1. Germline values: CDR1 KGHSH, CDR2 LQKENI. This CDR3 contains 15 residues. V lost 2 bases and J lost 6; bases outside the gene matches: 7. CDR3 residues: CASSPSQGQGPEAFF. The CDR3 nucleotides read TGTGCCAGCTCACCATCACAGGGACAGGGTCCTGAAGCTTTCTTT.

This chain connects TRBV7-8 to TRBJ1-5; D call uncertain. The CDR3 is made up of 13 amino acids. V was shortened by 5 bases and J by 7 bases, with 12 bases between the two germline ends. CDR1 is SGHVS, CDR2 FQNEAQ, per germline. The CDR3 DNA sequence: TGTGCCAGCAGCAGGACTGTCCGCCAGCCCCAGCATTTT. It encodes CASSRTVRQPQHF.

The V gene is TRBV12-2, the J gene TRBJ2-7. TRBV12-2 is flagged as a pseudogene. This CDR3 has 13 amino acids. CDR3 nucleotides: TGTGCAAGTCGCTTAGCTGAGGGGCACGAGCAGTACTTC. It is translated as CASRLAEGHEQYF.

The chain recombines TRBV7-6 with TRBJ2-3; 10 positions match TRBD2. CDR1 and CDR2 (germline): SGHVS, FNYEAQ. After removal of 1 base from V and 5 bases from J, the junction contained 0 bases not matched to a gene. The CDR3 spans 14 residues. The CDR3 protein is CASSLGLAGDTQYF. The CDR3, as DNA: TGTGCCAGCAGCTTAGGACTAGCGGGAGATACGCAGTATTTT.

The V gene is TRBV7-2, the J gene TRBJ2-7; possible D gene TRBD2, 6 bases. The CDR3 runs to 15 residues. Germline CDR1 SGHTA, CDR2 FQGNSA. V dropped 0 bases and J dropped 5 bases, with 14 bases sitting between them. The CDR3 coding sequence is TGTGCCAGCAGCTTAGCGGACTACCCGCGTGACGAGCAGTACTTC. It is translated as CASSLADYPRDEQYF.

The rearrangement joins TRBV6-1 to TRBJ1-2; D might be TRBD1 (5 bases). The germline V gene has CDR1 MNHNS and CDR2 SASEGT. V lost 6 bases, J lost 8 bases, and 10 bases lay in between. This CDR3 is 11 amino acids long. The CDR3 DNA is TGTGCCAGCAGCCAGGGTTCCGGCTACACCTTC. It is translated as CASSQGSGYTF.

The V and J genes are TRBV18 and TRBJ2-7; the match to TRBD1 covers 7 bases. The CDR3 length is 14 residues. Germline trimming cut 6 bases from V and 0 bases from J; bases unmatched to any gene: 5. Per the germline V gene, CDR1 is KGHSH and CDR2 is LQKENI. The CDR3 DNA is TGTGCCAGCTCCCGGGACAGAAGCTCCTACGAGCAGTACTTC. It yields the protein CASSRDRSSYEQYF.

This clone was detected only a few times. The chain couples TRBV5-4 to TRBJ2-1; 10 bases are a match to TRBD2. V lost 6 bases and J lost 6; bases outside the gene matches: 12. The CDR3 runs to 16 residues. Looked up from germline, CDR1 is SGHNT and CDR2 is YYREEE (reference sequence). This chain's CDR3 is CASTNPRLAGVNEQFF. CDR3 DNA sequence: TGTGCCAGCACCAACCCTCGTCTAGCGGGAGTCAATGAGCAGTTCTTC. Looking up the rest from reference TRBV5-4 and TRBJ2-1 gives the full variable domain: ETGVTQSPTHLIKTRGQQVTLRCSSQSGHNTVSWYQQALGQGPQFIFQYYREEENGRGNFPPRFSGLQFPNYSSELNVNALELDDSALYLCASTNPRLAGVNEQFFGPGTRLTVL.

The rearrangement uses TRBV7-6 and TRBJ2-1; 8 nucleotides agree with TRBD2. After removal of 2 bases from V and 14 bases from J, the junction contained 26 bases not matched to a gene. CDR3 size: 19 residues. Germline values: CDR1 SGHVS, CDR2 FNYEAQ. The CDR3: CASSLRVAAVAGSPGGKFF. The CDR3 DNA sequence: TGTGCCAGCAGCTTAAGGGTGGCAGCGGTAGCGGGAAGCCCGGGGGGGAAGTTCTTC.

This clone has a handful of counts. The chain is built from TRBV6-4 and TRBJ2-7, with 8 bases lining up with TRBD1. There are 15 residues in the CDR3. Unmatched junction bases numbered 8, after V lost 7 bases and J lost 0 bases. CDR1 is MRHNA, CDR2 SNTAGT, per germline. CDR3 in DNA: TGTGCCAGCAATCCCGACAGGGGATGCTCCTACGAGCAGTACTTC. This sequence encodes CASNPDRGCSYEQYF.

The V call is TRBV4-2, the J call TRBJ2-7; D not certain. This CDR3 region has 13 residues. Per the germline V gene, CDR1 is LGHNA and CDR2 is YNFKEQ. Trimming shortened V by 4 bases and J by 7 bases, and 14 bases separated the two germline ends. The CDR3 coding sequence is TGTGCCAGCAGCCGCAGTGGGCTGTCGGAGCAGTACTTC. Protein: CASSRSGLSEQYF.

This clone was recorded a few times. The chain carries TRBV14 and TRBJ1-2; no firm D call. Germline V gives CDR1 SGHDN, CDR2 FVKESK. The CDR3 is 14 residues long. V was trimmed by 1 base and J by 4 bases, leaving 10 bases between them. The chain's CDR3 is CASSQGAGGYGYTF. Written as DNA, the CDR3 is TGTGCCAGCAGCCAAGGGGCAGGAGGCTATGGCTACACCTTC.

V gene TRBV19 combines with J gene TRBJ2-1, with TRBD1 matching 7 bases. Germline assignment: CDR1 LNHDA and CDR2 SQIVND (reference sequence). J gave up 0 bases and V 8 bases, and 7 bases lay outside the gene matches. The CDR3 is 15 residues long. For the CDR3, the DNA is TGTGCCAGTTCACAGGACAGGAGCTCCTACAATGAGCAGTTCTTC. This gives the protein CASSQDRSSYNEQFF.

This clone was picked up a small number of times. The genes are TRBV27 and TRBJ2-7; TRBD2 matches at 7 bases. After removal of 2 bases from V and 6 bases from J, the junction contained 10 bases not matched to a gene. There are 15 residues in the CDR3. The V gene's germline CDR1 is MNHEY and CDR2 SMNVEV (reference sequence). CDR3 protein: CASSLRAGWSLEQYF. CDR3 DNA: TGTGCCAGCAGTTTACGAGCGGGATGGAGTCTCGAGCAGTACTTC.

The chain couples TRBV14 to TRBJ2-5; 10 positions agree with TRBD2. The junction had 20 bases not matched to a gene; V was cut back by 3 bases and J by 1 base. Germline loops: CDR1 SGHDN, CDR2 FVKESK. This CDR3 comprises 21 residues. Here the CDR3 DNA reads TGTGCCAGCAGCCAGATCGGCCTGCTGCGGACTAGCGGCACCCTCCAAGAGACCCAGTACTTC. This sequence encodes CASSQIGLLRTSGTLQETQYF.

This rearrangement joins TRBV6-1 to TRBJ2-7, with D possibly matching TRBD2 (6 bases). Trimming pared 0 bases from V and 3 bases from J, leaving 12 bases between. Germline V gene sequence: CDR1 MNHNS, CDR2 SASEGT. This CDR3 has 15 residues. CDR3 amino acids: CASSEASRELYEQYF. Here the CDR3 DNA reads TGTGCCAGCAGTGAAGCGAGTCGGGAGCTCTACGAGCAGTACTTC.

The genes are TRBV20-1 and TRBJ2-5, with D unresolved. The V gene's germline CDR1 is DFQATT and CDR2 SNEGSKA (reference sequence). This CDR3 region has 11 residues. Trimming stripped 7 bases from V and 5 bases from J, with 11 bases between. The CDR3 loop reads CSGVVSETQYF. CDR3 coding DNA: TGCAGTGGGGTAGTTTCGGAGACCCAGTACTTC.

The chain is built from TRBV6-5 and TRBJ2-1; D remains unclear. The CDR3 totals 12 residues. V lost 6 bases and J lost 10, with 13 bases in between. Germline lookup yields CDR1 MNHEY and CDR2 SVGAGI. CDR3 in DNA: TGTGCCAGCAGGCCCCTGGGCCGCGAGCAGTTCTTC. This gives the protein CASRPLGREQFF.

This clone was counted a single time. This chain connects TRBV28 to TRBJ2-7; tentative D call: TRBD2 (5 bases). The CDR3 totals 12 residues. Germline V gene sequence: CDR1 MDHEN, CDR2 SYDVKM. V was trimmed by 10 bases and J by 3 bases, leaving 13 bases between them. The CDR3 loop is CATSLGSYEQYF. As DNA, the CDR3 is TGTGCCACCTCCTTGGGGAGCTACGAGCAGTACTTC.

The chain links TRBV7-2 to TRBJ2-1, with 9 nucleotides matching TRBD2. CDR3 length equals 17 residues. Germline V gives CDR1 SGHTA, CDR2 FQGNSA. Germline trimming cut 6 bases from V and 9 bases from J; bases unmatched to any gene: 18. The CDR3 loop is CASRGDPAGGPTSEQFF. The CDR3 DNA is TGTGCCAGCAGAGGGGACCCTGCGGGAGGGCCAACGAGTGAGCAGTTCTTC. The variable domain in full, completed from reference TRBV7-2 and TRBJ2-1, reads GAGVSQSPSNKVTEKGKDVELRCDPISGHTALYWYRQSLGQGLEFLIYFQGNSAPDKSGLPSDRFSAERTGGSVSTLTIQRTQQEDSAVYLCASRGDPAGGPTSEQFFGPGTRLTVL.

The chain uses TRBV30 and TRBJ2-1; 12 bases align to TRBD2. Germline trimming cut 0 bases from V and 9 bases from J; bases unmatched to any gene: 6. The germline V gene encodes CDR1 GTSNPN and CDR2 SVGIG (reference sequence). This CDR3 has 15 residues. As DNA, the CDR3 is TGTGCCTGGAGTGTTTCTAGCGGGAGGGCCGGTGAGCAGTTCTTC. Its protein is CAWSVSSGRAGEQFF. Using reference TRBV30 and TRBJ2-1 for the parts outside the CDR3, the full variable domain is SQTIHQWPATLVQPVGSPLSLECTVEGTSNPNLYWYRQAAGRGLQLLFYSVGIGQISSEVPQNLSASRPQDRQFILSSKKLLLSDSGFYLCAWSVSSGRAGEQFFGPGTRLTVL.

The genes are TRBV6-5 and TRBJ2-1; 9 bases match TRBD1. In germline, CDR1 is MNHEY, CDR2 SVGAGI. This CDR3 comprises 13 residues. With V trimmed by 7 bases and J by 4 bases, 2 bases remained unmatched. CDR3 amino acids: CASIGTGYNEQFF. The CDR3 DNA follows: TGTGCCAGCATTGGGACAGGGTACAATGAGCAGTTCTTC.